This record covers a single T cell receptor (beta chain). Authors' methods: Counts of nucleated cells, estimated from reference gene primer amplification, were obtained. Data came from immunoSEQ multiplex PCR; TCRdb stores just in-frame clones and leaves some out. Clonal size and the V and J genes are those of that table, whereas D and trimming came from the DNA. The sample includes roughly 100,000 clones, about 85% of them seen just once. Trimming cost V 8 bases and J 11 bases, with 15 bases left between them. Germline V gene lookup returns CDR1 LNHNV and CDR2 YYDKDF (reference sequence). This CDR3 comprises 11 residues. The data were taken from a study of blood T cell repertoires in COVID-19. Turning to the study itself: The United States, Italy and Spain supplied acute and convalescent COVID-19 samples. PBMCs, B-cell-depleted T cells, or T cells were the source of the cDNA or gDNA that made up the material.

Sequencing was carried out using peripheral blood. The TCR sequence derives from a man aged 45 to 65 in a cohort sampled during active COVID-19. The V call is TRBV15, the J call TRBJ2-5; a weak D match, TRBD2 (5 bases). The DNA for the CDR3 is TGTGCCACCGGAGAGGGCCCCCAGCAGTACTTC. It encodes CATGEGPQQYF.